These 27 T cell receptor beta chains came from one sample sequenced in a study of blood T cell repertoires in COVID-19. Assay used: immunoSEQ multiplex PCR; TCRdb lists only in-frame clones, some missing. The profile covers some 260,000 clones, with more than 70% appearing a single time and about 1% taken by the ten largest. The source material was peripheral blood. Receptors were obtained from a woman in her 40s who had recovered from COVID-19.

The chain recombines TRBV6-2 or TRBV6-3 with TRBJ1-2, with 7 bases that match TRBD1. Per germline, CDR1 MNHEY and CDR2 SVGEGT. Trimming took 5 bases from V and 7 from J; bases not matched to a gene: 4. The CDR3 runs 12 residues. CDR3 amino acids: CASSPTGTGYTF. CDR3 in DNA: TGTGCCAGCAGTCCGACAGGGACTGGCTACACCTTC.

This rearrangement joins TRBV5-8 to TRBJ2-2, with 7 bases lining up with TRBD1. V was clipped by 4 bases and J by 0 bases; unmatched bases: 3. Germline CDR1 and CDR2: SGHTS and YDEGEE. This CDR3 comprises 15 residues. The CDR3 coding sequence is TGTGCCAGCAGCACCGGGACAGCGAACACCGGGGAGCTGTTTTTT. Protein product: CASSTGTANTGELFF.

CDR3 protein: CASSPRGTNEQFF. CDR3 DNA: TGTGCCAGCAGCCCCCGTGGCACGAATGAGCAGTTCTTC. The chain carries TRBV5-4 and TRBJ2-1; D not resolved. The CDR3 spans 13 residues. The V end was cut by 4 bases, the J end by 7 bases, with 12 bases between. Germline values: CDR1 SGHNT, CDR2 YYREEE (reference sequence).

The chain uses TRBV7-2 and TRBJ2-7; TRBD1 agrees at 7 bases. The CDR3 length is 14 residues. J was trimmed by 6 bases and V by 5 bases; bases with no gene match: 10. The germline gives CDR1 SGHTA, CDR2 FQGNSA. The CDR3 DNA is TGTGCCAGCAGCCCCTGGGACAGCCCCTCCGAGCAGTACTTC. This encodes CASSPWDSPSEQYF.

The chain carries TRBV6-4 and TRBJ2-1; 11 bases fit TRBD2. The CDR3 loop spans 16 amino acids. With V trimmed by 5 bases and J by 5 bases, 8 bases remained unmatched. CDR1 is MRHNA and CDR2 is SNTAGT in the germline V gene. This CDR3 is CASSSVAGGGDNEQFF. The CDR3 DNA reads as TGTGCCAGCAGTTCAGTAGCGGGAGGGGGGGACAATGAGCAGTTCTTC.

The chain employs TRBV7-3 and TRBJ2-1; the D gene is possibly TRBD1 (6 bases). V shed 5 bases and J shed 10 bases, with 21 bases lying between them. Per the germline V gene, CDR1 is SGHTA and CDR2 is FQGTGA. The CDR3 spans 15 residues. CDR3 loop: CASSLDGGGTMEQFF. The DNA of the CDR3 is TGTGCCAGCAGCCTGGATGGGGGCGGAACAATGGAGCAGTTCTTC.

The table lists this clone with a count of one. V gene TRBV6-6 combines with J gene TRBJ1-2; D may be TRBD1 (5 bases). Between the trimmed V and J ends, which lost 7 bases and 4 bases, there was a span of 13 bases. Germline CDR1 and CDR2: MNHNY and SVGAGI (reference sequence). The CDR3 covers 13 residues. The CDR3 sequence is CASTPSGGYGYTF. The CDR3 region has the DNA TGTGCCAGCACCCCCAGCGGGGGCTATGGCTACACCTTC.

This chain joins TRBV28 and TRBJ1-2; TRBD1 matches 10 bases. The CDR3 has 15 residues. From germline, CDR1 is MDHEN and CDR2 SYDVKM. After removal of 6 bases from V and 3 bases from J, the junction contained 7 bases not matched to a gene. CDR3 region: CASSRRQGAHYGYTF. In DNA, the CDR3 is TGTGCCAGCAGCCGCCGACAGGGGGCCCACTATGGCTACACCTTC.

The chain links TRBV9 to TRBJ2-3; 14 bases align to TRBD2. The V segment lost 4 bases and the J segment 3 bases; nucleotides outside the gene matches: 4. Germline CDR1 and CDR2: SGDLS and YYNGEE. This CDR3 comprises 16 residues. This CDR3 is CASSPGTSGGTDTQYF. The CDR3 nucleotides are TGTGCCAGCAGCCCCGGGACTAGCGGGGGAACAGATACGCAGTATTTT.

The chain couples TRBV6-5 to TRBJ1-4; no reliable D call. The V end lost 7 bases, the J end lost 8 bases, and 11 bases lay between the germline ends. CDR1 and CDR2 (germline): MNHEY, SVGAGI. The CDR3 sequence is 12 residues long. The CDR3 reads CASTHGWEKLFF. The CDR3 DNA follows: TGTGCCAGCACGCACGGGTGGGAAAAACTGTTTTTT.

The CDR3 here is CASSTTGVNGYTF. For the CDR3, the DNA is TGTGCCAGCAGCACCACAGGGGTGAATGGCTACACCTTC. This chain connects TRBV5-4 to TRBJ1-2, with 7 positions matching TRBD1. With 4 bases clipped from V and 6 bases from J, the junction kept 6 bases outside the gene matches. The CDR3 is made up of 13 amino acids. Per germline, CDR1 SGHNT and CDR2 YYREEE (reference sequence).

The chain combines TRBV9 with TRBJ2-5, with D perhaps TRBD1 (6 bases). V was pared by 4 bases and J by 13 bases, with 20 bases between. CDR3 size: 13 residues. Germline loops: CDR1 SGDLS, CDR2 YYNGEE. DNA of the CDR3: TGTGCCAGCAGCCCAGGGGTACAGGCCCCCTGGTACTTC. Translating it yields CASSPGVQAPWYF.

The chain links TRBV12-1 to TRBJ1-4. TRBV12-1 is shown as a pseudogene. This CDR3 spans 14 amino acids. This CDR3 reads CASSPPRGNEKLFF. The CDR3, as DNA: TGTGCCAGCAGCCCCCCCCGCGGTAATGAAAAACTGTTTTTT.

This clone came up once. The chain employs TRBV29-1 and TRBJ2-1, with 7 positions matching TRBD2. V trimming: 4 bases; J trimming: 2 bases; junction bases outside the gene matches: 8. Germline V CDR1 and CDR2: SQVTM, ANQGSEA. The CDR3 sequence is 15 residues long. Here the CDR3 reads CSVVGVAGAYNEQFF. CDR3 nucleotide sequence: TGCAGCGTTGTGGGGGTGGCGGGAGCCTACAATGAGCAGTTCTTC.

The chain has TRBV11-1 and TRBJ2-5; possibly TRBD2 for D (6 bases). This CDR3 has 16 amino acids. Trimming pared 5 bases from V and 2 bases from J, leaving 18 bases between. CDR1 and CDR2 (germline): SGHAT, FQDESV (reference sequence). The CDR3 is CASSPRVAALQETQYF. Written as DNA, the CDR3 is TGTGCCAGCAGCCCCCGAGTAGCGGCTCTACAAGAGACCCAGTACTTC. Full variable domain (outside the CDR3, taken from reference TRBV11-1 and TRBJ2-5): EAEVAQSPRYKITEKSQAVAFWCDPISGHATLYWYRQILGQGPELLVQFQDESVVDDSQLPKDRFSAERLKGVDSTLKIQPAELGDSAMYLCASSPRVAALQETQYFGPGTRLLVL.

This chain joins TRBV27 and TRBJ2-6; 7 bases agree with TRBD2. Germline V gene lookup returns CDR1 MNHEY and CDR2 SMNVEV (reference sequence). CDR3 length: 18 residues. With 3 bases clipped from V and 3 bases from J, the junction kept 11 bases outside the gene matches. CDR3 loop: CASSLRGGTRGGANVLTF. In nucleotides, the CDR3 is TGTGCCAGCAGTTTGCGGGGAGGGACCCGGGGTGGGGCCAACGTCCTGACTTTC.

The chain has TRBV19 and TRBJ2-1; no clear D. CDR3 length equals 11 residues. The V gene's germline CDR1 is LNHDA and CDR2 SQIVND (reference sequence). V lost 5 bases, J lost 4 bases, and 3 bases lay in between. The CDR3 bases are TGTGCCAGTAGTTCGTACAATGAGCAGTTCTTC. It translates to CASSSYNEQFF.

The gene calls are TRBV4-2 and TRBJ2-1; 8 nucleotides line up with TRBD2. CDR1 LGHNA and CDR2 YNFKEQ come from the germline V gene. V shed 4 bases and J 6 bases; nucleotides not matched to a gene: 8. The length of the CDR3 is 15 residues. The CDR3 reads CASSPGGPWGNEQFF. CDR3 nucleotides: TGTGCCAGCAGCCCGGGGGGGCCCTGGGGCAATGAGCAGTTCTTC.

The chain employs TRBV6-6 and TRBJ2-7, with 8 bases lining up with TRBD2. V trimming: 8 bases; J trimming: 5 bases; junction bases outside the gene matches: 8. In germline, CDR1 is MNHNY, CDR2 SVGAGI (reference sequence). The CDR3 loop spans 13 amino acids. The CDR3 spells CASQVWREDEQYF. Here the CDR3 DNA reads TGTGCCAGCCAGGTCTGGCGGGAGGACGAGCAGTACTTC.

V gene TRBV7-8 combines with J gene TRBJ2-7; D may be TRBD2 (5 bases). V lost 6 bases to trimming and J lost 5 bases, with 14 bases between them. Germline CDR1 is SGHVS and CDR2 is FQNEAQ. This CDR3 is built from 13 residues. CDR3 sequence reads: CASRPRTFHEQYF. The CDR3 DNA sequence: TGTGCCAGCAGGCCCCGGACTTTCCACGAGCAGTACTTC. Using reference TRBV7-8 and TRBJ2-7 for the parts outside the CDR3, the full variable domain is GAGVSQSPRYKVAKRGQDVALRCDPISGHVSLFWYQQALGQGPEFLTYFQNEAQLDKSGLPSDRFFAERPEGSVSTLKIQRTQQEDSAVYLCASRPRTFHEQYFGPGTRLTVT.

The rearrangement links TRBV9 to TRBJ2-3; 12 bases match TRBD2. The germline CDR1 and CDR2 sequences are SGDLS and YYNGEE. V trimming: 3 bases; J trimming: 0 bases; junction bases outside the gene matches: 8. The CDR3 extends over 18 amino acids. CDR3 in amino acids: CASSATSGRRASTDTQYF. Written as DNA, the CDR3 is TGTGCCAGCAGCGCAACTAGCGGGAGGCGCGCTAGCACAGATACGCAGTATTTT.

The chain uses TRBV4-2 and TRBJ2-1; the match to TRBD2 covers 10 bases. Germline CDR1 LGHNA, CDR2 YNFKEQ. Trimming at V came to 4 bases and at J to 0 bases, leaving 9 bases not matched to a gene. This CDR3 region has 18 residues. This CDR3 is CASSPKREGSGSYNEQFF. DNA for the CDR3: TGTGCCAGCAGCCCTAAGCGGGAGGGTTCCGGCTCCTACAATGAGCAGTTCTTC.

V is TRBV24-1 and J is TRBJ2-6; TRBD2 might be the D (6 bases). CDR3 size: 15 residues. V lost 5 bases and J lost 3, with 10 bases in between. The germline V gene has CDR1 KGHDR and CDR2 SFDVKD. The CDR3 sequence is CATSVHSGGANVLTF. The DNA for the CDR3 is TGTGCCACCAGTGTCCATAGCGGTGGGGCCAACGTCCTGACTTTC.

The chain carries TRBV11-3 and TRBJ2-1; 7 nucleotides line up with TRBD2. The V gene end was trimmed by 4 bases and the J gene end by 5 bases; junction bases not matched to a gene: 8. Germline CDR1 is SGHNT and CDR2 is YENEEA. This CDR3 spans 15 amino acids. The CDR3 region has the DNA TGTGCCAGCAGCTCCCCCCCTAGCGGCGACAATGAGCAGTTCTTC. Residues: CASSSPPSGDNEQFF.

The J gene is TRBJ1-6, the V gene TRBV7-2; D call uncertain. The CDR3 covers 15 residues. Per the germline V gene, CDR1 is SGHTA and CDR2 is FQGNSA. V was clipped by 6 bases and J by 7 bases, with 16 bases between them. CDR3 DNA sequence: TGTGCCAGCAGGCCGGCGGGAGGAGCGAATTCACCCCTCCACTTT. The encoded protein is CASRPAGGANSPLHF.

The chain employs TRBV19 and TRBJ2-5; TRBD2 might be the D (5 bases). Germline values: CDR1 LNHDA, CDR2 SQIVND (reference sequence). Trimming pared 6 bases from V and 2 bases from J, leaving 13 bases between. This CDR3 has 14 amino acids. DNA for the CDR3: TGTGCCAGTAGCTCCCACCGGGATCAAGAGACCCAGTACTTC. This translates into CASSSHRDQETQYF.

The gene calls are TRBV18 and TRBJ1-1; tentatively, D is TRBD1 (6 bases). Trimming took off 3 bases at V and 3 bases at J, with 8 bases between the two ends. The germline V gene has CDR1 KGHSH and CDR2 LQKENI. CDR3 length: 13 residues. For the CDR3, the DNA is TGTGCCAGCTCACCGGACAGCTACACTGAAGCTTTCTTT. Its translation is CASSPDSYTEAFF.